This record looks at one TCR beta chain sequence and its context. Its antigen is unidentified. 60 Vbeta and 13 Jbeta primers were used in PCR. Here immunoSEQ multiplex PCR was the method, and the copy in TCRdb shows in-frame clones only, minus some. The repertoire table contains about 140,000 clones. This specimen comes from a study of cytomegalovirus exposure and HLA in healthy donors. At the level of the study: In a previous analysis, 117 million unique TCR beta sequences were found from 170 million or so T cells. The study's early data release held about 77 million unique TCRs from HLA-typed donors. Study-wide results and caveats: Per published reports, the classifier diagnosed cytomegalovirus status with high specificity and sensitivity. Compared with the approximately 670-donor mean, an Asian-associated ancestry cluster reportedly had fewer N-insertions, according to a later analysis.

Per germline, CDR1 SGHVS and CDR2 FQNEAQ. V was pared by 5 bases and J by 8 bases, with 12 bases of the junction left unmatched. The CDR3 runs to 14 residues. The chain carries TRBV7-8 and TRBJ2-7; 7 bases match TRBD2. The sequence derives from a woman under 30 in good health and CMV-seronegative. The source material was PBMCs. The CDR3 region is CASSPRGEGSQQYV. The DNA of the CDR3 is TGTGCCAGCAGCCCCAGAGGGGAGGGTTCTCAGCAGTACGTC.